This entry concerns a single TCR beta chain. Antigen specificity is unknown. Investigators isolated RNA and reverse transcribed it into cDNA to act as the sequencing template. The method was immunoSEQ multiplex PCR; TCRdb's version includes in-frame clones alone and lacks a portion of them. The sample has about 180,000 clones, less than 70% seen once; the top ten hold 11%. Treatment of the sample: oral pan-JAK inhibitor, 5-10 mg twice daily. Using a FACSAria, the CD4+ and CD8+ T cells were sorted from the PBMCs. This sample is part of a study of CD8+ T cells in alopecia areata. Study-level information: Patients in the treated group were given tofacitinib by mouth, 5 to 10 mg twice a day. Notes on the study in general: Under tofacitinib, numerous expanded lesional clonotypes remained detectable in scalp and blood. Clonality in lesional scalp, especially alopecia totalis/universalis, exceeded that of normal scalp.

There are 11 residues in the CDR3. The germline gives CDR1 MNHEY, CDR2 SVGAGI. The V end lost 8 bases, the J end lost 0 bases, and 2 bases lay between the germline ends. The receptor was isolated from a human donor with alopecia areata. The gene calls are TRBV6-5 and TRBJ1-3; D gene unclear. The sequenced sample was CD8+ T cells sorted from blood, obtained at week 24, from a patient treated with tofacitinib. The CDR3 coding sequence is TGTGCCAGCGGCTCTGGAAACACCATATATTTT. Translated: CASGSGNTIYF.